These 27 T cell receptor beta chains were all obtained from the same sample, sequenced in a study of human T cells and chemical hapten exposure. This sample's time point: pre-sensitization, week 0. Treatment reported: therapeutic diphenylcyclopropenone sensitization with weekly scalp DPC. TCRdb itself ran the RACE reads through MiXCR, one entry per CDR3 protein. The table has a few hundred thousand distinct CDR3 sequences, approximately 8.6% seen once. The input for sequencing was whole blood, taken in connection with sensitization to the hapten diphenylcyclopropenone (DPC). These receptors were collected from a woman aged 40 to 50 with alopecia areata. Some clones in this sample may be carry-over from other donors' samples.

The chain joins TRBV6-2 or TRBV6-3 to TRBJ1-5; tentatively, D is TRBD1 (5 bases). Trimming stripped 2 bases from V and 1 base from J, with 15 bases between. CDR3 length: 17 amino acids. The germline V gene has CDR1 MNHEY and CDR2 SVGEGT. The CDR3 nucleotides are TGTGCCAGCAGTTACCCCAGGGACGGAGGGAGCAATCAGCCCCAGCATTTT. It yields the protein CASSYPRDGGSNQPQHF.

This clonotype was picked up a small number of times. The V call is TRBV27, the J call TRBJ1-6, with D uncertain. This CDR3 contains 15 residues. The germline V gene has CDR1 MNHEY and CDR2 SMNVEV (reference sequence). V was pared by 2 bases and J by 7 bases, with 12 bases between. CDR3 protein: CASSLTRTGNSPLHF. CDR3 sequence (DNA): TGTGCCAGCAGTTTAACGAGGACGGGGAATTCACCCCTCCACTTT.

This clonotype was found a few times. The chain links TRBV6-6 to TRBJ2-2; 9 bases map to TRBD1. The CDR3 length is 17 residues. The V gene end was trimmed by 5 bases and the J gene end by 1 base; junction bases not matched to a gene: 8. Germline CDR1 is MNHNY and CDR2 is SVGAGI (reference sequence). CDR3: CASSRTGQGLNTGELFF. CDR3 sequence (DNA): TGTGCCAGCAGTCGGACGGGACAGGGCTTGAACACCGGGGAGCTGTTTTTT.

This clonotype was observed a few times. The CDR3 DNA follows: TGTGCCAGCAGCTTAGAAGATGGCGGTCATCAGCCCCAGCATTTT. Amino acids: CASSLEDGGHQPQHF. The chain has TRBV7-2 and TRBJ1-5; D is undetermined. The CDR3 spans 15 residues. Germline V gene sequence: CDR1 SGHTA, CDR2 FQGNSA. Trimming shortened V by 1 base and J by 5 bases, and 12 bases separated the two germline ends.

This clonotype was observed a few times. This CDR3 is CASNSGLMNTEAFF. CDR3 DNA: TGTGCCAGCAACTCTGGGTTGATGAACACTGAAGCTTTCTTT. The V and J genes are TRBV12-3 or TRBV12-4 and TRBJ1-1, with unresolved D. Between the trimmed V and J ends, which lost 7 bases and 0 bases, there was a span of 12 bases. The CDR3 consists of 14 residues.

V gene TRBV2 combines with J gene TRBJ2-3, with D maybe TRBD2 (6 bases). V dropped 7 bases and J dropped 4 bases, with 9 bases sitting between them. Germline V gene data show CDR1 as SNHLY and CDR2 as FYNNEI. CDR3 size: 12 residues. The CDR3 DNA is TGTGCCAGCAATTCGGGGGCAGATACGCAGTATTTT. It is translated as CASNSGADTQYF.

This clonotype was picked up many times. The genes are TRBV10-3 and TRBJ1-2; D is unresolved. V lost 3 bases and J lost 10, with 12 bases in between. CDR1 and CDR2 (germline): ENHRY, SYGVKD. The CDR3 has 12 amino acids. The CDR3 region has the DNA TGTGCCATCAGTGATTCTGGGCCAAACTACACCTTC. Translated: CAISDSGPNYTF.

This clonotype was counted ten times or more. This chain links TRBV6-5 with TRBJ1-2; 7 bases fit TRBD1. This CDR3 is built from 14 residues. In germline, CDR1 is MNHEY, CDR2 SVGAGI. J lost 2 bases, V lost 5 bases, and 5 bases had no gene match. CDR3: CASSHRGRNYGYTF. CDR3 bases: TGTGCCAGCAGTCACAGGGGCCGGAACTATGGCTACACCTTC.

The chain joins TRBV5-4 to TRBJ1-4, with D possibly matching TRBD1 (6 bases). Trimming took off 3 bases at V and 6 bases at J, with 12 bases between the two ends. CDR1 is SGHNT and CDR2 is YYREEE in the germline V gene (reference sequence). CDR3 length: 14 residues. The CDR3 is CASSSQGGDEKLFF. CDR3 coding DNA: TGTGCCAGCAGCTCACAGGGAGGGGATGAAAAACTGTTTTTT.

The chain uses TRBV7-9 and TRBJ2-1; perhaps TRBD2 as D (5 bases). Trimming left V 6 bases short and J 4 bases short, with 16 bases between. The CDR3 extends over 15 amino acids. CDR1 and CDR2 from the germline V gene are SEHNR and FQNEAQ (reference sequence). CDR3 in DNA: TGTGCCAGCAGGAGTCTAGCAAGTGTTTACAATGAGCAGTTCTTC. Its protein is CASRSLASVYNEQFF.

There are a few counts of this clonotype. The chain is built from TRBV5-1 and TRBJ2-1; 12 bases agree with TRBD1. Germline V gives CDR1 SGHRS, CDR2 YFSETQ. After removal of 1 base from V and 6 bases from J, the junction contained 5 bases not matched to a gene. There are 16 residues in the CDR3. The CDR3: CASSLHGTGGFNEQFF. The CDR3 DNA sequence: TGCGCCAGCAGCTTGCACGGGACAGGGGGCTTCAATGAGCAGTTCTTC.

The V and J genes are TRBV6-6 and TRBJ1-5, with 9 bases that match TRBD1. V lost 2 bases to trimming and J lost 2 bases; unmatched junction nucleotides: 7. The V gene's germline CDR1 is MNHNY and CDR2 SVGAGI (reference sequence). CDR3 length: 17 amino acids. The CDR3 bases are TGTGCCAGCAGTTACCGGGACAGGGAACCTGGCAATCAGCCCCAGCATTTT. Translated: CASSYRDREPGNQPQHF.

The chain uses TRBV3-1 and TRBJ1-3; D unresolved. The CDR3 is 11 residues long. Germline CDR1 and CDR2: LGHDT and YNNKEL (reference sequence). Trimming cost V 8 bases and J 15 bases, with 17 bases left between them. CDR3 protein: CASGDSGNKYF. CDR3 sequence (DNA): TGTGCCAGCGGAGATAGCGGCAATAAATATTTT.

V usage is TRBV12-3 or TRBV12-4 and J usage is TRBJ2-7; 10 nucleotides line up with TRBD2. The length of the CDR3 is 16 residues. The junction had 7 bases not matched to a gene; V was cut back by 5 bases and J by 0 bases. The DNA for the CDR3 is TGTGCCAGCAGTGCCTCCGGGACTAGCGCCTCCTACGAGCAGTACTTC. Residues: CASSASGTSASYEQYF.

The gene calls are TRBV6-5 and TRBJ2-2; 10 nucleotides line up with TRBD1. CDR3 length: 14 amino acids. CDR1 and CDR2 (germline): MNHEY, SVGAGI. V was clipped by 5 bases and J by 8 bases; unmatched bases: 5. The CDR3: CASSRQGARGELFF. Written as DNA, the CDR3 is TGTGCCAGCAGTAGACAGGGGGCGCGTGGGGAGCTGTTTTTT.

This clonotype appeared a few times. The chain carries TRBV4-3 and TRBJ2-1, with a possible D match to TRBD2 (6 bases). The CDR3 is 16 amino acids. V was pared by 1 base and J by 2 bases, with 12 bases between. Germline CDR1 and CDR2: LGHNA and YSLEER. This CDR3 reads CASSQANGEAYNEQFF. In DNA, the CDR3 is TGCGCCAGCAGCCAAGCTAACGGGGAGGCCTACAATGAGCAGTTCTTC.

Concerning this clonotype: Its ends do not fully match the called genes, so a read error is possible. The V and J genes are TRBV5-1 and TRBJ1-5, with TRBD1 matching 7 bases. This CDR3 comprises 14 residues. Germline V CDR1 and CDR2: SGHRS, YFSETQ. CDR3 coding DNA: TGCGCCGGCAGCTTTGGGACAGCCAATCAGCCCCAGCATTTT. Translated, it gives CAGSFGTANQPQHF. The full variable domain, completed using reference TRBV5-1 and TRBJ1-5, is KAGVTQTPRYLIKTRGQQVTLSCSPISGHRSVSWYQQTPGQGLQFLFEYFSETQRNKGNFPGRFSGRQFSNSRSEMNVSTLELGDSALYLCAGSFGTANQPQHFGDGTRLSIL.

CDR3 sequence (DNA): TGTGCCAGCAGTTACAGGGACGAAGCTTTCTTT. This translates into CASSYRDEAFF. The chain combines TRBV6-6 with TRBJ1-1; a weak D match, TRBD1 (5 bases). The CDR3 runs to 11 residues. With 2 bases removed from V and 8 bases from J, the gap between germline ends came to 6 bases. Germline V gene data show CDR1 as MNHNY and CDR2 as SVGAGI (reference sequence).

Only a few counts were recorded for this clonotype. The chain employs TRBV28 and TRBJ2-7; 13 nucleotides agree with TRBD2. V shed 5 bases and J 3 bases; nucleotides not matched to a gene: 7. The CDR3 sequence is 16 residues long. Germline CDR1 is MDHEN and CDR2 is SYDVKM. The CDR3 sequence is CASSLTGLAGVYEQYF. The CDR3 bases are TGTGCCAGCAGTCTCACTGGACTAGCGGGGGTCTACGAGCAGTACTTC.

This clonotype has only a few counts. The chain uses TRBV11-2 and TRBJ2-2; weak D call: TRBD1 (6 bases). The CDR3 spans 17 residues. With 1 base removed from V and 6 bases from J, the gap between germline ends came to 18 bases. The germline V gene encodes CDR1 SGHAT and CDR2 FQNNGV. The CDR3 bases are TGTGCCAGCAGCTTAGGTTTTCAGGGGTTGAAGTCCGGGGAGCTGTTTTTT. Translating gives CASSLGFQGLKSGELFF.

The chain joins TRBV6-6 to TRBJ2-7; D call uncertain. From germline, CDR1 is MNHNY and CDR2 SVGAGI (reference sequence). V lost 7 bases, J lost 4 bases, and 14 bases lay in between. The CDR3 totals 13 residues. The CDR3 DNA reads TGTGCCAGCACGAACTCCGGTAGTTACGAGCAGTACTTC. Amino acids: CASTNSGSYEQYF.

J is TRBJ2-5 and V is TRBV12-3 or TRBV12-4; D possibly corresponds to TRBD1 (5 bases). The CDR3 contains 17 residues. Trimming removed 1 base at V and 2 bases at J, with 17 bases between. The CDR3 protein is CASSLGRTHLNQETQYF. The DNA of the CDR3 is TGTGCCAGCAGTTTAGGCCGGACACACCTTAATCAAGAGACCCAGTACTTC.

The chain employs TRBV12-3 or TRBV12-4 and TRBJ2-5; no clear D. V was cut by 2 bases and J by 5 bases, with 12 bases left in between. The CDR3 extends over 14 amino acids. The CDR3 coding sequence is TGTGCCAGCAGTTTAAGGCGCGATCCGGAGACCCAGTACTTC. Amino acids: CASSLRRDPETQYF.

This clonotype was detected only a few times. This rearrangement joins TRBV9 to TRBJ2-3; tentatively, D is TRBD2 (5 bases). CDR1 and CDR2 (germline): SGDLS, YYNGEE. The CDR3 length is 16 residues. V lost 0 bases, J lost 2 bases, and 13 bases lay in between. CDR3 residues: CASSVETGVYTDTQYF. For the CDR3, the DNA is TGTGCCAGCAGCGTAGAGACCGGGGTTTACACAGATACGCAGTATTTT.

The gene calls are TRBV27 and TRBJ2-2; 7 bases match TRBD1. CDR1 is MNHEY, CDR2 SMNVEV, per germline (reference sequence). The CDR3 spans 14 residues. With V trimmed by 6 bases and J by 0 bases, 1 base remained unmatched. This chain's CDR3 is CASRTGPNTGELFF. The CDR3 DNA reads TGTGCCAGCAGGACAGGGCCGAACACCGGGGAGCTGTTTTTT.

The chain carries TRBV23-1 and TRBJ2-2; D might be TRBD2 (6 bases). TRBV23-1 is an open reading frame, and its role is uncertain. Trimming left V 0 bases short and J 6 bases short, with 11 bases between. This CDR3 is built from 15 residues. The CDR3 here is CASSQSMRGAGELFF. The CDR3 region has the DNA TGCGCCAGCAGTCAATCGATGCGGGGCGCCGGGGAGCTGTTTTTT.

This clonotype was observed at least ten times. The chain couples TRBV20-1 to TRBJ1-2; a possible D gene is TRBD1 (5 bases). This CDR3 spans 13 amino acids. Trimming took 8 bases from V and 1 from J, leaving 14 bases between them. The germline gives CDR1 DFQATT, CDR2 SNEGSKA (reference sequence). The CDR3 sequence: CSQAGTDNYGYTF. As DNA, the CDR3 is TGCAGTCAAGCCGGGACGGATAACTATGGCTACACCTTC.